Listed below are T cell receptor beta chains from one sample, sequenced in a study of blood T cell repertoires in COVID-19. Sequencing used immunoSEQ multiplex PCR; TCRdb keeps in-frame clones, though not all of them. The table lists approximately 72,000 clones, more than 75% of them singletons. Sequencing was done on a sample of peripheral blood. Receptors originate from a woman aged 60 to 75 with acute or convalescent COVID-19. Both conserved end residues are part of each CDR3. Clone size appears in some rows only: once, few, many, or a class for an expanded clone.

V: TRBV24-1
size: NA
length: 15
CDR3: CATSVSGRETDTQYF

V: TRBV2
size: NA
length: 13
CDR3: CASRAGSGNTIYF

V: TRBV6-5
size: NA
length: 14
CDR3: CASSYIHRANEQYF

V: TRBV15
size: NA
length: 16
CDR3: CATSRDGRGRNTEAFF

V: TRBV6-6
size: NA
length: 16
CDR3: CASSLTGGTVSYEQYF

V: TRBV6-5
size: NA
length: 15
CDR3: CASSYARRGGTEAFF

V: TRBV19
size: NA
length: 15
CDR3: CASSLGQGPYNEQFF

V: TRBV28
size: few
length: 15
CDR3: CASSLRTGRNQPQHF

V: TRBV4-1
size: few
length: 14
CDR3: CASSPDRANYGYTF

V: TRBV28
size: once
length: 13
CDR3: CATTSSGANVLTF

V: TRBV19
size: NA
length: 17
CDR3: CASSIDPEVSGANVLTF

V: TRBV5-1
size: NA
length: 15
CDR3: CASSSGLAGVDTQYF

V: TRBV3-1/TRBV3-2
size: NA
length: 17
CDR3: CASSSRAMRGDPDTQYF

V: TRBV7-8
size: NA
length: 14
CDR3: CASSLNDRSAGAFF

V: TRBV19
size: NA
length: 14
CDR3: CATVGTGDTGELFF

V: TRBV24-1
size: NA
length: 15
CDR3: CATSERARVTDTQYF

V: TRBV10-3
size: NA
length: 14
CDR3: CAIMGTGRGYEQYF

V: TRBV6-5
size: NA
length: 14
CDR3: CASSSGGNKHTIYF

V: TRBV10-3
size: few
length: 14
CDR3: CATTGGVMNTEAFF

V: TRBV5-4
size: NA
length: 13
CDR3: CASSPGGVDIQYF

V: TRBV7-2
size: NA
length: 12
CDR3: CASGTAEETQYF

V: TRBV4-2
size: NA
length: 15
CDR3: CASSQVGGNTGELFF

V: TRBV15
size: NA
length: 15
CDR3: CATSRGGSGANEQFF

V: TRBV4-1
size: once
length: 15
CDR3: CASSPGTTNTGELFF

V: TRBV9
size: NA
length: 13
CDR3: CASSVLGDTEAFF

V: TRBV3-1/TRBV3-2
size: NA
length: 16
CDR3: CASSGRGQGFRQLQFF

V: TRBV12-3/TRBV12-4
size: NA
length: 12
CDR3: CASTSYTGELFF

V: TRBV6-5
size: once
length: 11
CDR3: CAGGQWETQYF

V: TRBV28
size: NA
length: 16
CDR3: CASRPSGRGGYNEQFF

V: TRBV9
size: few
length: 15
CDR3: CASSSGGADRVEQFF

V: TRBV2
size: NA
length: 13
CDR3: CASSNRPRYGYTF

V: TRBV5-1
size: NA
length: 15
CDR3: CASSISGVVNNEQFF

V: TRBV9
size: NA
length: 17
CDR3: CASSAQTGLATTGELFF

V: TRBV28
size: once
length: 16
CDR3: CATTGPLAGSYNEQFF

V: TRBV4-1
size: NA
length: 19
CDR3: CASRKWGQGGAVPTGELFF

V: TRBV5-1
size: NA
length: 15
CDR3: CASSLRQGANTEAFF

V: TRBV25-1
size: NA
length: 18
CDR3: CASSEGWLAGVNTDTQYF

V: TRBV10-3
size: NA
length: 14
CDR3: CAIARSGLNNEQFF

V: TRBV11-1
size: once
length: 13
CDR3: CASSYTGSETQYF

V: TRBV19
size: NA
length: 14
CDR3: CASSIDISTEKLFF

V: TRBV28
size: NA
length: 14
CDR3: CASMGLPPGETQYF